The source of this TCR beta chain is a study of blood T cells in healthy people across ages. This clonotype came up a few times. Germline trimming cut 7 bases from V and 1 base from J; bases unmatched to any gene: 10. Germline loops: CDR1 DFQATT, CDR2 SNEGSKA (reference sequence). This CDR3 is 14 amino acids long. Then a second PCR, running about 6 to 12 cycles, was carried out with a sample-barcoded 5' primer and a J-beta primer mix. Through a template-switch adaptor with 12 random nucleotides, each cDNA molecule received a tag. A single record per CDR3 protein comes from TCRdb applying MiXCR to the 5' RACE reads. The table has approximately 1.5 million distinct CDR3 sequences, roughly 32% seen once; the top ten hold around 10%.

The J gene is TRBJ2-7, the V gene TRBV20-1; TRBD1 matches 7 bases. The source of this sequence is a woman aged 25 to 39 in good health. The sample taken for sequencing was blood. DNA of the CDR3: TGCAGTGGCGCAGGGGGTAGGAGATCCTACGAGCAGTACTTC. Translated, it gives CSGAGGRRSYEQYF.